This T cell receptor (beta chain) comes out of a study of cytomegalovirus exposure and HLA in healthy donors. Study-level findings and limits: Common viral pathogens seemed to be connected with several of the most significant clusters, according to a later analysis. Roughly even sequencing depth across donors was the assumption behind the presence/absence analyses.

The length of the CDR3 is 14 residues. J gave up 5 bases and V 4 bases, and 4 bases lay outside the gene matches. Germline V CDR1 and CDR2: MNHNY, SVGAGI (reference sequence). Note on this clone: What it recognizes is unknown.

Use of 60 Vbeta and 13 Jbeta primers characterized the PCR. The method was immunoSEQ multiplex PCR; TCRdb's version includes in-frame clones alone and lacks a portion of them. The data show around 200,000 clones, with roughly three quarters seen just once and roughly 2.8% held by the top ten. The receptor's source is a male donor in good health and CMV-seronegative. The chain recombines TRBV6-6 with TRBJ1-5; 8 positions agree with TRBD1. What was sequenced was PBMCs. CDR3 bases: TGTGCCAGCAGTTCCGGGACAGGATATCAGCCCCAGCATTTT. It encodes CASSSGTGYQPQHF.